This T cell receptor beta chain was recorded in a study of cytotoxic CD8 clonotypes in ibrutinib-treated CLL (dated by TCRdb to the early 2020s). Notes on the research overall: The cohort had over ten relapsed/refractory and approximately 14 treatment-naive patients; 17 to 18 were IGHV unmutated. Partial responses were observed in around 25 patients and complete responses in 2; after a median follow-up of around 64 months, remission was maintained in 14 patients and progression was observed in 12. Response samples were taken after a median of 12 months on treatment, ranging from about 6 to 36 months. Samples averaged approximately 260,000 productive templates and about 94,000 productive rearrangements. Of the approximately 86 people in the trial, approximately 24 had longitudinal samples available. Cryopreserved peripheral blood mononuclear cells were obtained prior to treatment, at the time of response, and at either disease progression or sustained remission. Every sample from remission and from progressive disease was obtained while the patients were still on ibrutinib. Overall study results and their limits: Public clonotypes were found to be uncommon and were observed to contract or remain stable during treatment; the increase in clonality was shown to reflect expansion of private clonotypes at ibrutinib response. Sampling times were not matched between sustained-remission and progressing patients, and lymph node repertoires were not studied. At ibrutinib response clonality went up, during sustained remission it held steady, and at progression it dropped back toward baseline. Baseline clonality exceeded that of age-matched healthy donors and correlated strongly with circulating CD8+ T-cell counts.

The time point label here, explained by the study, means: eleven to twelve months on ibrutinib. For TCR beta library preparation, approximately 2 micrograms of genomic DNA was extracted from cryopreserved PBMCs. High-throughput TCR beta sequencing was performed on longitudinal blood samples from CLL patients receiving ibrutinib monotherapy. The patients were enrolled in a single-center, open-label phase 2 trial of ibrutinib monotherapy. Each clonotype received, on average, 10x coverage in deep resolution sequencing performed on a MiSeq, where the target depth lay between 1 in 1 million and 1 in 200,000 T cells. The immunoSEQ hsTCRB Kit was used to generate TCR beta libraries. On the authors' methods: The data were analyzed with ImmunoSEQ Analyzer and ImmunoSEQ Data Assistant, and V, D and J gene assignments followed IMGT definitions. Clonality was computed as one minus normalized Shannon entropy of productive rearrangement frequencies, ranging from 0 to 1. Public clonotype analysis was restricted to overrepresented clonotypes comprising at least 0.05% of each patient's repertoire. Repertoires from thirteen age-matched healthy donors in immuneACCESS were used as clonality controls. The table was pulled from immuneACCESS by TCRdb, which kept in-frame rearrangements only. Such tables lose some clones; where checked, under half of the loss comes from unresolved V genes, and the rest has no known cause. The DNA was the basis for D and trimming; V, J and clone size are from that table. Present in this sample are over 65,000 clones, 75% to 85% of which were seen just once. The top ten clonotypes cover roughly 4.8% of the sample.

As for this clone: This receptor's antigen is unknown. There are no base qualities to consult, and no much larger clone falls within one base.

Measured from the cysteine to the phenylalanine, the CDR3 is 13 residues long. This entry keeps only the CDR3 DNA: 39 bases, framed from base 1. Sequences SGHTA (CDR1) and FQGNSA (CDR2) are obtained from the germline V gene. V and J are truncated by 3 bases and 3 bases respectively, leaving an intervening sequence of 7 bases. The TCR was taken from a human donor with chronic lymphocytic leukemia. Specimen: PBMCs, collected after 12 months of ibrutinib treatment. The chain links TRBV7-2 with TRBJ2-3, with a tentative D gene TRBD1 over 5 matching bases. This receptor carries the CDR3 CASSFPGTDTQYF. The sequenced DNA: TGTGCCAGCAGCTTCCCAGGGACAGATACGCAGTATTTT.